This TCR beta chain was recovered during a study of naive and memory T cell subsets. Study-wide results and caveats: Naive repertoires, especially CD8, held a few larger clonotypes, possibly memory cells re-expressing CD45RA.

The CDR3 runs to 16 residues. Germline V gives CDR1 LNHNV, CDR2 YYDKDF (reference sequence). V was clipped by 3 bases and J by 0 bases; unmatched bases: 5. With regard to this clonotype: Its target is unknown.

An equimolar mix of two oligonucleotides served as the beta constant-region primer for TRBC1 and TRBC2. The ligated cDNA underwent four PCR rounds using SP2 and nested alpha and beta constant-region primers. The cDNA 3' end received a ligated single-stranded oligonucleotide carrying the SP2 primer and a 12-nucleotide UMI. TCRdb recomputed calls from the UMI-ligation and nested PCR reads with MiXCR, one row per CDR3 protein. Here the sample spans approximately 140,000 distinct CDR3 sequences, more than 15% being singletons. The sample was naive CD8+ T cells from blood. The receptor comes from a human donor in good health. The chain links TRBV15 to TRBJ2-3, with 8 bases identical to TRBD2. The CDR3 spells CATSRVSGASTDTQYF. Written as DNA, the CDR3 is TGTGCCACCAGCAGGGTTAGCGGGGCCAGCACAGATACGCAGTATTTT.